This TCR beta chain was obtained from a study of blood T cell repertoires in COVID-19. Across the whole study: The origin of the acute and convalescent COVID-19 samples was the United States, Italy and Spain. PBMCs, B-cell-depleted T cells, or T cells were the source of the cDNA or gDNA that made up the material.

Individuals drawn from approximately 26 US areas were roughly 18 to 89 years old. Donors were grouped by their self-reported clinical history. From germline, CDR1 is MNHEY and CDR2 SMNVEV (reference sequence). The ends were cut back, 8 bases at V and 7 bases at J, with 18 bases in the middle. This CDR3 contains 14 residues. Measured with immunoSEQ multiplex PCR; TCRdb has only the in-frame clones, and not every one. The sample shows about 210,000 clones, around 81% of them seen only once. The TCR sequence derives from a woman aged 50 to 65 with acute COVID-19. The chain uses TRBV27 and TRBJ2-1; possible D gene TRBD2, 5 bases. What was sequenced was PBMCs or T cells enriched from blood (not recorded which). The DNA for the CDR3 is TGTGCCAGCCGCCGCCCGGGCCGAGGGAATGAGCAGTTCTTC. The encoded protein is CASRRPGRGNEQFF.